Below are 6 T cell receptor beta chains sequenced from a single sample in a study of T-cell memory formation after mild COVID-19. From the 5' RACE reads, TCRdb called clonotypes with MiXCR, one entry per CDR3 protein. The sample lists 250,000 to 300,000 distinct CDR3 sequences, around 15% occurring once. The specimen sequenced was PBMCs or a T cell subset sorted from them (not recorded which). Receptors originate from a man aged 18 to 30 who had mild COVID-19 (a few samples of this study predate the infection). Cell type and time point are not known.

V is TRBV6-5 and J is TRBJ1-2, with 8 bases matching TRBD1. V shed 6 bases and J 6 bases; nucleotides not matched to a gene: 6. Germline values: CDR1 MNHEY, CDR2 SVGAGI. The CDR3 spans 13 residues. The CDR3 loop is CASRRDRTDGYTF. DNA for the CDR3: TGTGCCAGCAGGAGGGACAGGACGGATGGCTACACCTTC.

Only a few counts were recorded for this clonotype. The genes are TRBV10-3 and TRBJ2-2, with unresolved D. The CDR3 runs 12 residues. CDR1 is ENHRY, CDR2 SYGVKD, per germline. V lost 4 bases, J lost 5 bases, and 5 bases lay in between. The chain's CDR3 is CAISVATGELFF. The CDR3 DNA reads TGTGCCATCAGTGTCGCAACCGGGGAGCTGTTTTTT.

The V and J genes are TRBV29-1 and TRBJ1-1; 7 bases are a match to TRBD1. Germline V lookup: CDR1 SQVTM, CDR2 ANQGSEA. V lost 5 bases and J lost 3; bases outside the gene matches: 3. CDR3 size: 12 residues. CDR3 sequence (DNA): TGCAGCGTTAGACAGGGCGACACTGAAGCTTTCTTT. Its protein product is CSVRQGDTEAFF.

This clonotype was counted a few times. V gene TRBV7-6 combines with J gene TRBJ2-5, with D hard to call. The germline CDR1 and CDR2 sequences are SGHVS and FNYEAQ. Trimming stripped 1 base from V and 4 bases from J, with 10 bases between. The CDR3 is 14 amino acids. CDR3 region: CASSLGPDRETQYF. Written as DNA, the CDR3 is TGTGCCAGCAGCTTAGGACCAGATAGAGAGACCCAGTACTTC.

This clonotype was seen more than once but under ten times. This chain uses TRBV6-5 with TRBJ1-5, with D possibly being TRBD1 (5 bases). CDR3 length: 14 amino acids. Trimming cost V 4 bases and J 8 bases, with 15 bases left between them. Germline-derived CDR1 and CDR2 are MNHEY and SVGAGI. CDR3 loop: CASSLIGGEKPQHF. CDR3 DNA: TGTGCCAGCAGTTTGATTGGGGGGGAAAAGCCCCAGCATTTT.

This clonotype was observed at least ten times. V is TRBV7-9 and J is TRBJ1-6; TRBD1 agrees at 7 bases. The CDR3 totals 15 residues. Per germline, CDR1 SEHNR and CDR2 FQNEAQ (reference sequence). V trimming: 5 bases; J trimming: 9 bases; junction bases outside the gene matches: 10. In nucleotides, the CDR3 is TGTGCCAGCAGCCGCGACAGGGTGGAGTTTTCACCCCTCCACTTT. It codes for CASSRDRVEFSPLHF.